The rows below give T cell receptor beta chains drawn from one sample of a study of human T cells and chemical hapten exposure. In TCRdb, the RACE reads were re-called with MiXCR into one record per CDR3 protein. The sample consists of roughly 160,000 distinct CDR3 sequences, more than 14% of them appearing once. The input for sequencing was whole blood, taken in connection with sensitization to the hapten diphenylcyclopropenone (DPC). These receptors originate from a woman in her 30s with alopecia areata. Some clones in this sample may be carry-over from other donors' samples. The conserved cysteine and the conserved F or W are not part of the CDR3 here. Each record gives: V gene, CDR3 protein.

>TRBV5-8
ASSLGQTATNEKLF
>TRBV6-2/TRBV6-3
ASTNNRVNGNQPQH
>TRBV24-1
ATSAPLGVGNEQF
>TRBV6-5
ASSSAAVGTGELF
>TRBV20-1
SAGGGPPGANVLT
>TRBV5-6
ASSFWGSSYNEQF
>TRBV28
ASSTSGVAYEQY
>TRBV20-1
SVKGINEQF
>TRBV28
ASSFAGRGGQPQH
>TRBV7-3
ASSLNGRSLDGYT
>TRBV13
ASSPRQGANYGYT
>TRBV5-4
ASSLGGRSTYNEQF
>TRBV6-5
ASREGTSYEQY
>TRBV7-9
ASSFLRQNTEAF
>TRBV5-1
ASTFGHSTDNTGELF
>TRBV7-9
ASSSPKTGSRWSGANVLT
>TRBV21-1
ASSIKKETSGNGDTQY
>TRBV5-4
ASSLGLAGLDTQY
>TRBV25-1
ASSEFGRLGEDNEQF